This T cell receptor (beta chain) derives from a study of blood T cell repertoires in COVID-19. Per the original data handling: Reference gene primer amplification gave estimated nucleated cell counts. Profiled with immunoSEQ multiplex PCR; TCRdb holds only in-frame clones, not every one. V, J and clone size were drawn from that table, and D and trimming were deduced from the DNA. The data show around 130,000 clones, with around 80% seen just once and 12% held by the top ten. Unmatched junction bases numbered 12, after V lost 5 bases and J lost 0 bases. The CDR3 is 18 residues long. The germline V gene encodes CDR1 SNHLY and CDR2 FYNNEI.

The receptor comes from a woman aged 55-69 years with acute or convalescent COVID-19. The sample taken for sequencing was peripheral blood. V gene TRBV2 combines with J gene TRBJ2-3; 9 bases map to TRBD2. The DNA for the CDR3 is TGTGCCAGCAGTCGTCAAACATCGACTAGCGGTAGCACAGATACGCAGTATTTT. Its translation is CASSRQTSTSGSTDTQYF.